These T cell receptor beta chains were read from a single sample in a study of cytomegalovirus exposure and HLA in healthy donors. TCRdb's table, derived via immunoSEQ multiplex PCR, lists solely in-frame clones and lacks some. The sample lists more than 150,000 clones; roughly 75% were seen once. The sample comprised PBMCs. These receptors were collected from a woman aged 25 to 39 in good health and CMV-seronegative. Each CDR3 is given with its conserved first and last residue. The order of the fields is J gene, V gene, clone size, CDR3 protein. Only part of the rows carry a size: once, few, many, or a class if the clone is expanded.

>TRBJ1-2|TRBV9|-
CASSGTGERANYGYTF
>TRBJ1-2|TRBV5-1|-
CASSWGTGVDYGYTF
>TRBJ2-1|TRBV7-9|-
CASSFSTGGGQFF
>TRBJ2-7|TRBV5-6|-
CASSLGPEIYEQYF
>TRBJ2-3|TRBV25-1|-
CASSDDGVGGDTQYF
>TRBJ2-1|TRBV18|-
CASSRDSLTDEQFF
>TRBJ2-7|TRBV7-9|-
CASSSSLRTGGYEQYF
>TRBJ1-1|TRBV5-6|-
CASSIRVNTEAFF
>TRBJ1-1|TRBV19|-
CASTKNREMQAEAFF
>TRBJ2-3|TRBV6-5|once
CASSYSSQVTDTQYF
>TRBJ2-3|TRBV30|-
CAWSVGTSGGPGMAQYF
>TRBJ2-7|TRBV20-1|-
CSARGQGQYF
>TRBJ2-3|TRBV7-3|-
CASSSGTSGGTDTQYF
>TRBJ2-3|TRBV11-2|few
CASSLVPRGLDTQYF
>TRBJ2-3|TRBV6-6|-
CASSYGGESADTQYF
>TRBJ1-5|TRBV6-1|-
CASSDLQGNQPQHF
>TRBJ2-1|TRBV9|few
CASSVRGSSYNEQFF
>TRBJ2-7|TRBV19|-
CASTGRDSYEQYF
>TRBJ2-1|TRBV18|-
CASSPRLAGGTSEQFF
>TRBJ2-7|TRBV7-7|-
CASSWAPGQGHEQYF
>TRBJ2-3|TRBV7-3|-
CASSPSGAADTQYF
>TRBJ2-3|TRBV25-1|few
CASRQASLVPDTQYF
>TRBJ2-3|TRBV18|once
CASSPPYLAGASTDTQYF
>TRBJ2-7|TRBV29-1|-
CSVRVSYEQYF
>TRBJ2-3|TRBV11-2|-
CASSLAWTSGGRRTDTQYF
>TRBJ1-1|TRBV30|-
CACTGNWDTEAFF
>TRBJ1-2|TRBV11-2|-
CASSFLAGTGEGYTF
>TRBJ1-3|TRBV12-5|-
CASGSRRPGQGSGNTIYF
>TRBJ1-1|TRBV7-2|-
CASSLRGRDTEAFF
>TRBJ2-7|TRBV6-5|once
CASSYWDISFRYEQYF
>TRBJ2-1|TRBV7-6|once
CASSPSPGQSSYNEQFF
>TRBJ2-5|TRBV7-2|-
CASSLGPVGRIRETQYF
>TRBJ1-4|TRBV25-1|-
CASSEYAGVTTNEKLFF
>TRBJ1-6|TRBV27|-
CASSKTYTNNSPLHF
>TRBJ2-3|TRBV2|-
CASSSGGGAGPGDTQYF
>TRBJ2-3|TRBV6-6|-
CASFERPLILGDTQYF
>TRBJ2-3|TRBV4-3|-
CASSQENSGGGDTQYF
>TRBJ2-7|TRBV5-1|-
CASSLITGTSAYEQYF
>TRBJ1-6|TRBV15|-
CATSRENSPLHF
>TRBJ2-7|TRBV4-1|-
CASSQRGDEQYF
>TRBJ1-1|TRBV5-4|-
CASSLDRRVNTEAFF
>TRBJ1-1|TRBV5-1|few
CASSETVMNTEAFF